A selection of T cell receptor beta chains follows, all from one sample in a study of T cell responses to AZD1222 COVID-19 vaccine. Here immunoSEQ multiplex PCR was the method, and the copy in TCRdb shows in-frame clones only, minus some. The sample has approximately 88,000 clones; around four fifths are singletons. Material: peripheral blood, obtained on day 0 of AZD1222 vaccination. The source is an adult in good health. CDR3s include the opening cysteine and the closing phenylalanine or tryptophan. A D gene is named only where the DNA matches it firmly. Some rows mark clone size as missing; the rest say once, few, many or name a class of expanded clone.

V gene: TRBV19
J gene: TRBJ2-1
CDR3 length: 15
clone size: -
D gene: TRBD2
CDR3 DNA: TGTGCCAGTAACCAACTAGCGGGAGTAGGGAATGAGCAGTTCTTC
CDR3 protein: CASNQLAGVGNEQFF

V gene: TRBV30
J gene: TRBJ1-2
CDR3 length: 14
clone size: few
D gene: TRBD1
CDR3 DNA: TGTGCCTGGACTCGGGACAGCCAGGAGGGGGGCTACACCTTC
CDR3 protein: CAWTRDSQEGGYTF

V gene: TRBV10-1
J gene: TRBJ1-1
CDR3 length: 13
clone size: -
D gene: -
CDR3 DNA: TGCGCCAGCAGTGAGAATTGGGGCAGAGAAGCTTTCTTT
CDR3 protein: CASSENWGREAFF

V gene: TRBV10-3
J gene: TRBJ1-2
CDR3 length: 13
clone size: -
D gene: -
CDR3 DNA: TGTGCCATCAGTGAGGTTGGGGATACTGGCTACACCTTC
CDR3 protein: CAISEVGDTGYTF

V gene: TRBV6-5
J gene: TRBJ1-2
CDR3 length: 14
clone size: -
D gene: TRBD1
CDR3 DNA: TGTGCCAGCATTATGGACAGGGCTTCCTATGGCTACACCTTC
CDR3 protein: CASIMDRASYGYTF

V gene: TRBV4-3
J gene: TRBJ2-3
CDR3 length: 18
clone size: once
D gene: TRBD2
CDR3 DNA: TGCGCCAGCAGCCAAGAAGGGACTAGCGGAAACTTCGCAGATACGCAGTATTTT
CDR3 protein: CASSQEGTSGNFADTQYF

V gene: TRBV29-1
J gene: TRBJ2-1
CDR3 length: 17
clone size: -
D gene: -
CDR3 DNA: TGCAGCGTTGCGTCCAACTTCGGGCGAGGGGGGCACAATGAGCAGTTCTTC
CDR3 protein: CSVASNFGRGGHNEQFF

V gene: TRBV7-9
J gene: TRBJ2-1
CDR3 length: 12
clone size: -
D gene: -
CDR3 DNA: TGTGCCAGCAGCTTAGCCCGGGGTGAGCAGTTCTTC
CDR3 protein: CASSLARGEQFF

V gene: TRBV14
J gene: TRBJ1-1
CDR3 length: 15
clone size: -
D gene: TRBD1
CDR3 DNA: TGTGCCAGCTCAAAACTGGGACAGACGAACACTGAAGCTTTCTTT
CDR3 protein: CASSKLGQTNTEAFF

V gene: TRBV6-4
J gene: TRBJ2-2
CDR3 length: 12
clone size: few
D gene: -
CDR3 DNA: TGTGCCAGCAGGACCCCCAACGGGGAGCTGTTTTTT
CDR3 protein: CASRTPNGELFF

V gene: TRBV28
J gene: TRBJ1-2
CDR3 length: 13
clone size: -
D gene: -
CDR3 DNA: TGTGCCAGCAGTTCTGTGGGGGACTATGGCTACACCTTC
CDR3 protein: CASSSVGDYGYTF

V gene: TRBV11-2
J gene: TRBJ2-7
CDR3 length: 12
clone size: -
D gene: -
CDR3 DNA: TGTGCCAGCAGACACTCCCCCCCCGAGCAGTACTTC
CDR3 protein: CASRHSPPEQYF

V gene: TRBV28
J gene: TRBJ1-1
CDR3 length: 11
clone size: -
D gene: -
CDR3 DNA: TGTGCCAGCTCGGTGAACACTGAAGCTTTCTTT
CDR3 protein: CASSVNTEAFF

V gene: TRBV5-1
J gene: TRBJ2-5
CDR3 length: 13
clone size: -
D gene: TRBD1
CDR3 DNA: TGCGCCAGCAGCCTGGGACAGGAAGAGACCCAGTACTTC
CDR3 protein: CASSLGQEETQYF

V gene: TRBV28
J gene: TRBJ2-2
CDR3 length: 16
clone size: -
D gene: -
CDR3 DNA: TGTGCCAGCAGTAGTACAACAGGATTATACACCGGGGAGCTGTTTTTT
CDR3 protein: CASSSTTGLYTGELFF

V gene: TRBV11-2
J gene: TRBJ1-4
CDR3 length: 15
clone size: -
D gene: -
CDR3 DNA: TGTGCCAGCAGCTTAGTTGGGGGGGAAGGTGAAAAACTGTTTTTT
CDR3 protein: CASSLVGGEGEKLFF

V gene: TRBV28
J gene: TRBJ2-5
CDR3 length: 12
clone size: -
D gene: -
CDR3 DNA: TGTGCCAGCAGAAAGCGTGGAGAGACCCAGTACTTC
CDR3 protein: CASRKRGETQYF

V gene: TRBV30
J gene: TRBJ1-2
CDR3 length: 12
clone size: once
D gene: -
CDR3 DNA: TGTGCCTGGAGTGTACAGGGCTATGGCTACACCTTC
CDR3 protein: CAWSVQGYGYTF

V gene: TRBV5-4
J gene: TRBJ2-7
CDR3 length: 17
clone size: -
D gene: TRBD2
CDR3 DNA: TGTGCCAGCAGCCTGGGGGGGACTAGCGGGAGTCACTACGAGCAGTACTTC
CDR3 protein: CASSLGGTSGSHYEQYF

V gene: TRBV7-9
J gene: TRBJ1-1
CDR3 length: 15
clone size: -
D gene: -
CDR3 DNA: TGTGCCAGCAGCTTTAGCTCAGGGGAGTTGACTGAAGCTTTCTTT
CDR3 protein: CASSFSSGELTEAFF

V gene: TRBV5-6
J gene: TRBJ2-5
CDR3 length: 16
clone size: -
D gene: TRBD2
CDR3 DNA: TGTGCCAGCAGCTTGGCGCGGGAGAGGGCGCGGGAGACCCAGTACTTC
CDR3 protein: CASSLARERARETQYF

V gene: TRBV28
J gene: TRBJ1-3
CDR3 length: 16
clone size: -
D gene: TRBD1
CDR3 DNA: TGTGCCAGCAGTTCTACCGGGACAGGGTTTGGAAACACCATATATTTT
CDR3 protein: CASSSTGTGFGNTIYF

V gene: TRBV20-1
J gene: TRBJ1-2
CDR3 length: 16
clone size: -
D gene: TRBD1
CDR3 DNA: TGCAGTGCTAGTCCACCCAGGGGGCAGCAAAACTATGGCTACACCTTC
CDR3 protein: CSASPPRGQQNYGYTF

V gene: TRBV11-2
J gene: TRBJ1-6
CDR3 length: 14
clone size: -
D gene: -
CDR3 DNA: TGTGCCAGCTCCCGGGGCTGGGAAGACTCACCCCTCCACTTT
CDR3 protein: CASSRGWEDSPLHF

V gene: TRBV12-1
J gene: TRBJ2-3
CDR3 length: 15
clone size: -
D gene: -
CDR3 DNA: TGTGCCAGCAGCTCACCCCGTAGCTCCACAGATACGCAGTATTTT
CDR3 protein: CASSSPRSSTDTQYF

V gene: TRBV28
J gene: TRBJ2-3
CDR3 length: 15
clone size: -
D gene: -
CDR3 DNA: TGTGCCAGCAGTTCTGCCGGGAGTTCAGAAGATACGCAGTATTTT
CDR3 protein: CASSSAGSSEDTQYF

V gene: TRBV4-1
J gene: TRBJ2-5
CDR3 length: 16
clone size: once
D gene: -
CDR3 DNA: TGCGCCAGCAGCCAAGATGCAGGGGCTCTCTGGGAGACCCAGTACTTC
CDR3 protein: CASSQDAGALWETQYF

V gene: TRBV6-5
J gene: TRBJ1-2
CDR3 length: 13
clone size: -
D gene: -
CDR3 DNA: TGTGCCAGTCGGGCAGACGAAAACTATGGCTACACCTTC
CDR3 protein: CASRADENYGYTF

V gene: TRBV5-6
J gene: TRBJ2-7
CDR3 length: 14
clone size: -
D gene: TRBD1
CDR3 DNA: TGTGCCAGCAGTTTGGACAGGAGCTCCTACGAGCAGTACTTC
CDR3 protein: CASSLDRSSYEQYF

V gene: TRBV7-2
J gene: TRBJ2-3
CDR3 length: 15
clone size: -
D gene: -
CDR3 DNA: TGTGCCAGCAGTACGTACGGGACTAGCACAGATACGCAGTATTTT
CDR3 protein: CASSTYGTSTDTQYF

V gene: TRBV10-2
J gene: TRBJ1-5
CDR3 length: 16
clone size: medium-sized
D gene: -
CDR3 DNA: TGCGCCAGCAGTGAGGGGGTGGGGGCATTGGGTCAGCCCCAGCATTTT
CDR3 protein: CASSEGVGALGQPQHF